This TCR beta chain was observed in a study of vaccination effects on CD4 cells after COVID-19 (dated 2022 in TCRdb). About the full investigation: Post-vaccine samples across the study were collected a median of 72 days after the second dose, with a range of 14 to 241. Altogether, roughly 10 COVID-19 convalescent patients and several SARS-CoV-2-naive healthy vaccine recipients made up the full study. SARS-CoV-2 spike-specific CD4+ TCR repertoires were compared before and after mRNA vaccination in COVID-19 convalescent patients and in infection-naive vaccine recipients. The Oncomine TCR Beta short-read assay on an Illumina iSeq 100 was used to sequence cultures from other donors in the study.

In the ViraFEST assay, PBMC were stimulated with viral peptide pools, and antigen-specific CD4+ T cell clonotypes were then identified by expansion using TCR sequencing. After around ten days of culture, CD4+ T cells were isolated with the EasySep CD4+ T cell isolation kit. Participants received two doses of either the BNT162b2 or the mRNA-1273 mRNA SARS-CoV-2 vaccine. Healthy vaccine recipients had no prior SARS-CoV-2 infection, confirmed by negative nucleocapsid antibodies before and after vaccination. Roughly 2.1 million PBMC per well were cultured in IMDM with about 5.1% human AB serum, 10 IU/ml IL-2 and gentamicin, plus 10 ug/ml peptides. Half of the culture medium was replaced with fresh IL-2-containing medium on days 3 and 7. Each peptide stimulation condition was cultured in triplicate wells unless otherwise noted. PBMC were separated from whole blood using Ficoll-Paque Plus gradient centrifugation and were then either cryopreserved at -140C or used fresh. The spike proteins of SARS-CoV-2 and of the common cold coronaviruses HCoV-NL63, HCoV-OC43 and HCoV-229E were spanned by overlapping peptide pools. The QIAamp micro DNA kit was used to extract genomic DNA from the cultured CD4+ T cells.

V is reduced by 2 bases and J by 5 bases, leaving a spacing of 14 bases between them. Via the germline V gene, CDR1 is SGHTA and CDR2 FQGTGA. The CDR3 numbers 15 residues from cysteine through phenylalanine. Left in the record is the CDR3 DNA by itself, 45 bases read in frame from the first base. Note on this clone: Its binding antigen is unknown. No per-base quality is available; no much larger clone lies one base away.

Library preparation used the immunoSEQ multiplex PCR assay. DNA from the CD4+ T cells that had been cultured and isolated underwent TCR beta CDR3 sequencing. The authors processed their data as follows. Non-productive TCR sequences were removed, reads were trimmed to the CDR3 region, and CDR3s of at least 7 amino acids were retained. Antigen-specific clonotypes were identified using the MANAFEST web app by comparison of expansion in peptide wells against reference cultures. To be called positive, a clone needed expansion at FDR<0.05 compared with the reference and with all other wells, an odds ratio greater than 5, and a frequency greater than 0.1% in two replicate wells. A clonotype was defined as cross-reactive if the clonotype was significantly expanded both in SARS-CoV-2 spike wells and in at least one common cold coronavirus spike condition. CDR3 similarity was assessed by Levenshtein distance using the stringdist R package, and unrooted trees were constructed with ape in R 3.6.1. This immuneACCESS table, as held by TCRdb, lists in-frame sequences with V and J called but not all clones. Of the missing ones, under half trace to an unresolved V gene in checked studies; the others have no known cause. Clone size and V and J calls were adopted from that table, with D and trimming inferred from the DNA. Within this sample are some 68,000 clones, with 81% of them counted one time only. About 1.2% of the sample lies in the top ten.

Broader findings and caveats from the paper: In healthy vaccine recipients, vaccine-induced clones were almost all SARS-CoV-2 mono-reactive, with only 1 of 255 being cross-reactive with common cold coronaviruses. Clones induced by infection and clones induced by vaccination both contracted markedly at late timepoints after vaccination, which fits with T cell responses waning over time. The study was limited by a small number of convalescent patients and lacked early post-infection timepoints.

The specimen comprised CD4+ T cells from PBMCs cultured with HCoV-229E spike peptides, sampled after COVID-19 vaccination. The sample's cell subset or site label, decoded: HCoV-229E spike overlapping peptide pool stimulation. The V gene is TRBV7-3 and the J gene is TRBJ2-3; the best D guess is TRBD1, with 5 bases matching. The TCR was taken from a human donor who received a COVID-19 vaccine. The CDR3 reads as follows: CASSLFPGSGDTQYF. In nucleotide form, the sequence is TGTGCCAGCAGCTTATTCCCAGGGTCGGGAGATACGCAGTATTTT.